What follows are 21 T cell receptor beta chains derived from one specimen sequenced in a study of beta chain features in type 1 diabetes. Sequenced material consisted of expressed TCRB transcripts (all of the isolated RNA was reverse transcribed). This table comes from immunoSEQ multiplex PCR, and its TCRdb copy is limited to in-frame clones, with some not included. The table lists fewer than 350,000 clones, less than 20% of them singletons. Sequenced sample: naive CD4+ T cells from blood. Every receptor here comes from a woman aged 18 to 35 in good health.

The chain is built from TRBV30 and TRBJ2-1; TRBD1 agrees at 9 bases. V shed 2 bases, J shed 6 bases, and the junction held 5 bases outside the gene matches. Germline V gene lookup returns CDR1 GTSNPN and CDR2 SVGIG (reference sequence). This CDR3 has 14 residues. The CDR3 loop is CAWSRTGVPNEQFF. The CDR3 nucleotides read TGTGCCTGGAGTCGGACAGGGGTTCCCAATGAGCAGTTCTTC.

The V and J genes are TRBV7-6 and TRBJ2-5, with D possibly TRBD2 on 5 matching bases. The CDR3 is made up of 12 amino acids. Germline V gene sequence: CDR1 SGHVS, CDR2 FNYEAQ. V lost 4 bases, J lost 9 bases, and 12 bases lay in between. The CDR3 bases are TGTGCCAGCAGCTCGTGGCGGGTCGCCCAGTACTTC. It is translated as CASSSWRVAQYF.

This clone has more than one count but fewer than ten. The chain couples TRBV2 to TRBJ1-2; D may be TRBD1 (6 bases). From germline, CDR1 is SNHLY and CDR2 FYNNEI. CDR3 length equals 13 residues. Trimming stripped 6 bases from V and 8 bases from J, with 16 bases between. The CDR3 nucleotides read TGTGCCAGCAGGGCCGCTACAGGGCTCGGCTACACCTTC. Translated: CASRAATGLGYTF.

This clone was counted between two and nine times. The chain uses TRBV7-8 and TRBJ1-1; D uncertain. The germline gives CDR1 SGHVS, CDR2 FQNEAQ. The CDR3 runs to 13 residues. The V end lost 7 bases, the J end lost 4 bases, and 13 bases lay between the germline ends. The CDR3 nucleotides read TGTGCCAGCACCTATCGTGGTGGCACTGAAGCTTTCTTT. Amino acid sequence: CASTYRGGTEAFF.

CDR3 amino acids: CASSLVAEAFF. The CDR3, as DNA: TGTGCCAGCAGCTTGGTCGCTGAAGCTTTCTTT. The genes are TRBV5-6 and TRBJ1-1; D is undetermined. Germline CDR1 is SGHDT and CDR2 is YYEEEE. Trimming shortened V by 0 bases and J by 6 bases, and 3 bases separated the two germline ends. The CDR3 is 11 residues long.

The table lists this clone with a few counts. The chain employs TRBV11-2 and TRBJ2-2; 11 bases line up with TRBD2. This CDR3 region has 16 residues. J lost 3 bases, V lost 3 bases, and 3 bases had no gene match. Germline values: CDR1 SGHAT, CDR2 FQNNGV. In nucleotides, the CDR3 is TGTGCCAGCAGCTTTCGACTAGCGGGATACACCGGGGAGCTGTTTTTT. It codes for CASSFRLAGYTGELFF.

V gene TRBV14 combines with J gene TRBJ1-1; tentative D call: TRBD1 (5 bases). V lost 7 bases to trimming and J lost 2 bases, with 11 bases between them. CDR1 is SGHDN, CDR2 FVKESK, per germline. The CDR3 loop spans 13 amino acids. Here the CDR3 DNA reads TGTGCCAGCAAAGACAGAGGCAACACTGAAGCTTTCTTT. It codes for CASKDRGNTEAFF. The complete variable domain, with remaining parts taken from reference TRBV14 and TRBJ1-1, reads EAGVTQFPSHSVIEKGQTVTLRCDPISGHDNLYWYRRVMGKEIKFLLHFVKESKQDESGMPNNRFLAERTGGTYSTLKVQPAELEDSGVYFCASKDRGNTEAFFGQGTRLTVV.

The chain carries TRBV7-3 and TRBJ2-7; 9 bases line up with TRBD1. V was clipped by 5 bases and J by 10 bases; unmatched bases: 9. This CDR3 has 13 amino acids. Germline CDR1 is SGHTA and CDR2 is FQGTGA. This CDR3 is CASSQSDRGIQYF. The CDR3 nucleotides read TGTGCCAGCAGCCAGTCGGACAGGGGAATTCAGTACTTC.

This clone was observed a handful of times. The chain recombines TRBV4-1 with TRBJ2-3; TRBD1 matches 10 bases. The CDR3 runs 15 residues. With 8 bases clipped from V and 4 bases from J, the junction kept 9 bases outside the gene matches. Germline CDR1 and CDR2: MGHRA and YSYEKL. The CDR3 DNA sequence: TGCGCCAGCGTGGGCATGACAGGGGGCCCAGATACGCAGTATTTT. This encodes CASVGMTGGPDTQYF.

CDR3 loop: CASSSDRGLAGSTDTQYF. In DNA, the CDR3 is TGTGCCAGCAGCTCAGACAGAGGACTAGCGGGGAGCACAGATACGCAGTATTTT. This rearrangement joins TRBV7-6 to TRBJ2-3; TRBD2 matches at 12 bases. V lost 4 bases and J lost 0; bases outside the gene matches: 8. From germline, CDR1 is SGHVS and CDR2 FNYEAQ. This CDR3 comprises 18 residues.

The sample holds a few counts of this clone. The chain links TRBV15 to TRBJ2-2; D perhaps matches TRBD2 (5 bases). The germline V gene has CDR1 LNHNV and CDR2 YYDKDF (reference sequence). Between the trimmed V and J ends, which lost 3 bases and 4 bases, there was a span of 15 bases. CDR3 length: 16 residues. The CDR3 spells CATSSPPGLATGELFF. The CDR3 bases are TGTGCCACCAGCAGCCCTCCGGGATTAGCCACCGGGGAGCTGTTTTTT.

The chain combines TRBV4-2 with TRBJ1-1; D not resolved. CDR3 length: 15 residues. Germline V lookup: CDR1 LGHNA, CDR2 YNFKEQ. V was trimmed by 0 bases and J by 3 bases, leaving 11 bases between them. CDR3 DNA sequence: TGTGCCAGCAGCCAAGATCTCGAGAAGTACACTGAAGCTTTCTTT. Encoded protein: CASSQDLEKYTEAFF.

This clone was found a few times. The sample contains more than one DNA sequence encoding this CDR3. The chain recombines TRBV30 with TRBJ1-5; possibly TRBD1 for D (6 bases). The germline V gene encodes CDR1 GTSNPN and CDR2 SVGIG (reference sequence). Trimming pared 0 bases from V and 5 bases from J, leaving 8 bases between. The CDR3 totals 13 residues. CDR3 sequence reads: CAWSVQGDQPQHF. The CDR3 coding sequence is TGTGCCTGGAGTGTACAGGGAGATCAGCCCCAGCATTTT.

This chain uses TRBV9 with TRBJ2-3; D may be TRBD2 (5 bases). V lost 0 bases, J lost 2 bases, and 10 bases lay in between. This CDR3 region has 15 residues. Germline assignment: CDR1 SGDLS and CDR2 YYNGEE. Here the CDR3 reads CASSVGSGITDTQYF. DNA for the CDR3: TGTGCCAGCAGCGTAGGGTCGGGAATCACAGATACGCAGTATTTT. The full variable domain, completed using reference TRBV9 and TRBJ2-3, is DSGVTQTPKHLITATGQRVTLRCSPRSGDLSVYWYQQSLDQGLQFLIQYYNGEERAKGNILERFSAQQFPDLHSELNLSSLELGDSALYFCASSVGSGITDTQYFGPGTRLTVL.

This rearrangement joins TRBV30 to TRBJ2-1; possible D gene TRBD2, 5 bases. Germline V CDR1 and CDR2: GTSNPN, SVGIG (reference sequence). CDR3 length: 12 residues. The V gene lost 0 bases and the J gene lost 10 bases, with 10 bases spanning the gap. CDR3 sequence: CAWSVPPGEQFF. CDR3 bases: TGTGCCTGGAGTGTACCTCCGGGGGAGCAGTTCTTC.

This clone turned up a few times. The rearrangement uses TRBV4-2 and TRBJ2-7; D is unclear. CDR3 size: 14 residues. Looked up from germline, CDR1 is LGHNA and CDR2 is YNFKEQ. The V end was cut by 0 bases, the J end by 3 bases, with 9 bases between. The DNA for the CDR3 is TGTGCCAGCAGCCAAGATCTCACTCTCTACGAGCAGTACTTC. Amino acid sequence: CASSQDLTLYEQYF.

This clone has just a few counts. The rearrangement joins TRBV9 to TRBJ2-3, with D possibly being TRBD2 (5 bases). In germline, CDR1 is SGDLS, CDR2 YYNGEE. Trimming pared 0 bases from V and 6 bases from J, leaving 11 bases between. This CDR3 comprises 14 residues. CDR3 region: CASSVDLSGDTQYF. CDR3 DNA: TGTGCCAGCAGCGTAGACCTAAGCGGCGATACGCAGTATTTT.

This chain links TRBV18 with TRBJ2-7; D call uncertain. Trimming left V 2 bases short and J 6 bases short, with 11 bases between. The CDR3 has 13 residues. Germline lookup yields CDR1 KGHSH and CDR2 LQKENI. The CDR3 DNA follows: TGTGCCAGCTCACCAAATACAACATCCGAGCAGTACTTC. It yields the protein CASSPNTTSEQYF.

The chain couples TRBV11-2 to TRBJ2-1; 10 bases are shared with TRBD2. CDR3 length: 17 residues. Trimming removed 5 bases from V and 9 bases from J; junction bases left unmatched: 16. Per the germline V gene, CDR1 is SGHAT and CDR2 is FQNNGV. CDR3 coding DNA: TGTGCCAGCAGCCCCCGGTCTAGCGGGAGTAAGTGGGTTGAGCAGTTCTTC. Its protein is CASSPRSSGSKWVEQFF. Together with reference TRBV11-2 and TRBJ2-1, the CDR3 gives the full variable domain: EAGVAQSPRYKIIEKRQSVAFWCNPISGHATLYWYQQILGQGPKLLIQFQNNGVVDDSQLPKDRFSAERLKGVDSTLKIQPAKLEDSAVYLCASSPRSSGSKWVEQFFGPGTRLTVL.

The rearrangement joins TRBV7-9 to TRBJ2-6; TRBD1 matches 11 bases. The CDR3 has 17 residues. Germline trimming cut 6 bases from V and 4 bases from J; bases unmatched to any gene: 8. CDR1 and CDR2 from the germline V gene are SEHNR and FQNEAQ (reference sequence). CDR3 in DNA: TGTGCCAGCAGAATTCGGGGACAGGGGGTCGGGGCCAACGTCCTGACTTTC. Translating gives CASRIRGQGVGANVLTF. The full variable domain, rest sourced from reference TRBV7-9 and TRBJ2-6, is DTGVSQNPRHKITKRGQNVTFRCDPISEHNRLYWYRQTLGQGPEFLTYFQNEAQLEKSRLLSDRFSAERPKGSFSTLEIQRTEQGDSAMYLCASRIRGQGVGANVLTFGAGSRLTVL.

This chain links TRBV5-6 with TRBJ2-1; 9 nucleotides match TRBD2. The junction had 10 bases not matched to a gene; V was cut back by 4 bases and J by 5 bases. CDR3 length: 16 residues. Looked up from germline, CDR1 is SGHDT and CDR2 is YYEEEE. CDR3 amino acids: CASSPLGREGDNEQFF. In DNA form, the CDR3 reads TGTGCCAGCAGCCCCCTGGGGCGGGAGGGAGACAATGAGCAGTTCTTC.